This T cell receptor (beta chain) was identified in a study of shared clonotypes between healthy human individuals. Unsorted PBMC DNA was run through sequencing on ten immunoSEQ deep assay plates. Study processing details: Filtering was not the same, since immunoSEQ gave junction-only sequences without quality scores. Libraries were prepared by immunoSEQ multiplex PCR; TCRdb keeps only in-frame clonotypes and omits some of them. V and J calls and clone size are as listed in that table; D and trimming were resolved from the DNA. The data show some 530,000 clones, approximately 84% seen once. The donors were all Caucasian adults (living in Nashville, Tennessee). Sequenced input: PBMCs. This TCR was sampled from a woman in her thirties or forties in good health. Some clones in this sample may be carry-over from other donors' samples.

CDR3 protein: CASSREPGTREGNEQFF. The CDR3 bases are TGTGCCAGCAGCCGAGAGCCCGGGACTAGAGAGGGCAATGAGCAGTTCTTC. V is TRBV4-2 and J is TRBJ2-1, with 8 bases identical to TRBD2. V lost 4 bases to trimming and J lost 6 bases; unmatched junction nucleotides: 14. The CDR3 is 17 residues long. CDR1 is LGHNA, CDR2 YNFKEQ, per germline.